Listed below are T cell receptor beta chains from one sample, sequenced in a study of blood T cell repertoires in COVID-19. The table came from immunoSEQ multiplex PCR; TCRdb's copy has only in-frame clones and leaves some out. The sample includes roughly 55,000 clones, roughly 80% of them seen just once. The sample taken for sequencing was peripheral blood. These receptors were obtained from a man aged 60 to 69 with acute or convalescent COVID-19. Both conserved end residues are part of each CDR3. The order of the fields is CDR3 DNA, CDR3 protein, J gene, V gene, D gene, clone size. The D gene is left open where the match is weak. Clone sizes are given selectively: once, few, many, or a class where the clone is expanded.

TGCGCCAGCAGTGAGAATAGCGGGGGCGATGTCTACTTC,CASSENSGGDVYF,TRBJ2-7,TRBV10-2,TRBD2,-
TGCGCCAGCAGTGAACCCCGACAGGGGGTGAGCAGGGAGACCCAGTACTTC,CASSEPRQGVSRETQYF,TRBJ2-5,TRBV10-2,TRBD1,-
TGTGCCAGCAGCCAAGGCCTTAATACAGGGGGCCTAGGAGCTGAAGCTTTCTTT,CASSQGLNTGGLGAEAFF,TRBJ1-1,TRBV4-2,TRBD1,-
TGCGCCAGCTTGGGACAGGGGGACACCGGGGAGCTGTTTTTT,CASLGQGDTGELFF,TRBJ2-2,TRBV10-1,TRBD1,once
TGTGCCAGTAGTACGCGCCAACAGGGGGCCGGTCAGCCCCAGCATTTT,CASSTRQQGAGQPQHF,TRBJ1-5,TRBV19,TRBD1,-
TGTGCCAGCAGCTCCTCCGAACAGGGTGCTTTCTTT,CASSSSEQGAFF,TRBJ1-1,TRBV7-9,-,-
TGCAGCGTTCACCAGGGGTACCAAGAGACCCAGTACTTC,CSVHQGYQETQYF,TRBJ2-5,TRBV29-1,-,-
TGTGCCAGCAGCCAAGAACTTTTCAGGGGCGAGCAGTACTTC,CASSQELFRGEQYF,TRBJ2-7,TRBV4-2,-,-
TGTGCCAGTAGCAAAGCCGACAGCACCACGGACGAGCAGTACTTC,CASSKADSTTDEQYF,TRBJ2-7,TRBV19,-,-
TGTGCCAGCAGCTTGGAGGGACAAAATCAGCCCCAGCATTTT,CASSLEGQNQPQHF,TRBJ1-5,TRBV5-8,-,-
TGTGCCAGCAGCCCCACAGCGGGGGGTCTAAATACGCAGTATTTT,CASSPTAGGLNTQYF,TRBJ2-3,TRBV28,TRBD2,once